The 10 T cell receptor beta chains listed next were all sequenced from one sample in a study of Graves' ophthalmopathy and Graves' hyperthyroidism. The TCR beta CDR3 regions underwent amplification from RNA transcripts. Second-round multiplex PCR came after first-round RT-PCR with HTBI primers. TCRdb reprocessed the multiplex PCR reads via MiXCR and lists one record per CDR3 protein. The data contain about 200,000 distinct CDR3 sequences, over 25% of them seen just once; the ten biggest clones take up 9.1%. Input material: peripheral blood. These receptors all come from a man in his fifties or sixties with Graves' ophthalmopathy.

The V gene is TRBV25-1, the J gene TRBJ1-2; D is uncertain. The CDR3 extends over 14 amino acids. Germline V gives CDR1 MGHDK, CDR2 SYGVNS. The ends were cut back, 2 bases at V and 5 bases at J, with 12 bases in the middle. The CDR3 reads CASSEPDGIYGYTF. CDR3 nucleotides: TGTGCCAGCAGTGAACCCGACGGAATTTATGGCTACACCTTC.

V usage is TRBV7-2 and J usage is TRBJ2-5; 16 bases are shared with TRBD2. Germline CDR1 is SGHTA and CDR2 is FQGNSA. Trimming cost V 3 bases and J 5 bases; bases outside gene matches: 3. This CDR3 is 16 amino acids long. CDR3 sequence: CASSLGLAGGEETQYF. In nucleotides, the CDR3 is TGTGCCAGCAGCTTGGGACTAGCGGGGGGGGAGGAGACCCAGTACTTC.

This clonotype was detected ten times or more. This sequence joins TRBV9 and TRBJ2-4; 8 bases fit TRBD1. CDR1 is SGDLS, CDR2 YYNGEE, per germline. CDR3 size: 16 residues. Losses at the gene ends were 3 bases for V and 0 bases for J; bases not matched to a gene: 5. Here the CDR3 DNA reads TGTGCCAGCAGCGAGGGGACAGGCCTAGCCAAAAACATTCAGTACTTC. This codes for CASSEGTGLAKNIQYF.

This clonotype was seen repeatedly, ten times or more. The V and J genes are TRBV7-9 and TRBJ1-2, with 11 bases identical to TRBD1. V lost 1 base and J lost 8; bases outside the gene matches: 6. CDR3 length: 15 amino acids. The V gene's germline CDR1 is SEHNR and CDR2 FQNEAQ (reference sequence). The CDR3 coding sequence is TGTGCCAGCAGCTTAGACGGACAGGGGGCGCGAGGCTACACCTTC. Protein product: CASSLDGQGARGYTF.

This clonotype has ten or more counts. The V gene is TRBV6-1, the J gene TRBJ1-5; no definite D call. In germline, CDR1 is MNHNS, CDR2 SASEGT. CDR3 length: 16 amino acids. Trimming removed 0 bases from V and 4 bases from J, with 13 bases in between. CDR3 coding DNA: TGTGCCAGCAGTGAAGCGCTGACACAGAGAAATCAGCCCCAGCATTTT. Translated: CASSEALTQRNQPQHF.

In its sample, this clonotype was seen many times. The genes are TRBV2 and TRBJ2-7; no definite D call. Trimming left V 4 bases short and J 5 bases short, with 21 bases between. This CDR3 has 16 amino acids. Germline CDR1 and CDR2: SNHLY and FYNNEI. CDR3 residues: CASSAMRSGDADEQYF. The CDR3 DNA follows: TGTGCCAGCAGTGCGATGCGGTCGGGCGATGCGGACGAGCAGTACTTC. Supplemented by reference TRBV2 and TRBJ2-7, the full variable domain reads EPEVTQTPSHQVTQMGQEVILRCVPISNHLYFYWYRQILGQKVEFLVSFYNNEISEKSEIFDDQFSVERPDGSNFTLKIRSTKLEDSAMYFCASSAMRSGDADEQYFGPGTRLTVT.

The chain combines TRBV6-2 or TRBV6-3 with TRBJ1-1; unclear D gene. With 6 bases removed from V and 3 bases from J, the gap between germline ends came to 11 bases. Germline values: CDR1 MNHEY, CDR2 SVGEGT. The CDR3 extends over 13 amino acids. For the CDR3, the DNA is TGTGCCAGCAGCCGTGTGCCAGACACTGAAGCTTTCTTT. Amino acids: CASSRVPDTEAFF.

The J gene is TRBJ1-2, the V gene TRBV6-1; the D is unclear. Trimming cost V 6 bases and J 6 bases, with 14 bases left between them. From germline, CDR1 is MNHNS and CDR2 SASEGT. The CDR3 extends over 13 amino acids. The CDR3 DNA is TGTGCCAGCAGCGCCTCCCTTTCGGATGGCTACACCTTC. Protein product: CASSASLSDGYTF.

CDR3 DNA sequence: TGTGCCAGCAGTCGACCCACCGGGACAGGGTTAGGGGAGCAGTACTTC. The encoded protein is CASSRPTGTGLGEQYF. V is TRBV6-1 and J is TRBJ2-7; 9 positions match TRBD1. The ends lost 5 bases at V and 7 bases at J; junction bases unmatched: 15. Per germline, CDR1 MNHNS and CDR2 SASEGT. There are 16 residues in the CDR3.

Many counts were recorded for this clonotype. The chain uses TRBV5-6 and TRBJ1-1, with a weak D call TRBD1 (5 bases). Germline V gene data show CDR1 as SGHDT and CDR2 as YYEEEE. The CDR3 is 13 residues long. Trimming removed 3 bases from V and 6 bases from J, with 12 bases in between. The CDR3 sequence is CASSWGRGSEAFF. The DNA of the CDR3 is TGTGCCAGCAGCTGGGGACGAGGGTCTGAAGCTTTCTTT.